The T cell receptor beta chain under discussion was sequenced for a study of T cells in Graves' hyperthyroidism and ophthalmopathy. Study-wide context: Upon initial diagnosis and before any treatment, peripheral blood was collected. Study findings and constraints: Most clonotypes expanded in thyroid above 0.001 were likewise present in blood. Before onset, ophthalmopathy was predicted by the model a median roughly 6.4 months earlier.

Amplified TCR beta CDR3 regions came from RNA transcripts. Using the HTBI primer set, a first-round RT-PCR was run on the TCR CDR3. TCRdb processed the multiplex PCR reads anew with MiXCR; each CDR3 protein has one entry. The repertoire consists of about 640,000 distinct CDR3 sequences, with under 25% occurring once and the leading ten covering around a third. CDR1 is MDHEN, CDR2 SYDVKM, per germline. With V trimmed by 6 bases and J by 4 bases, 10 bases remained unmatched. This CDR3 has 18 amino acids. This clonotype was found many times. Its antigen is not known. J is TRBJ2-1 and V is TRBV28, with 15 bases lining up with TRBD2. This receptor was taken from a man under 40 with Graves' ophthalmopathy. Input material: blood. In DNA form, the CDR3 reads TGTGCCAGCAGCCCCCTGGGACTAGCGGGAGGCCGGTACAATGAGCAGTTCTTC. As protein: CASSPLGLAGGRYNEQFF.